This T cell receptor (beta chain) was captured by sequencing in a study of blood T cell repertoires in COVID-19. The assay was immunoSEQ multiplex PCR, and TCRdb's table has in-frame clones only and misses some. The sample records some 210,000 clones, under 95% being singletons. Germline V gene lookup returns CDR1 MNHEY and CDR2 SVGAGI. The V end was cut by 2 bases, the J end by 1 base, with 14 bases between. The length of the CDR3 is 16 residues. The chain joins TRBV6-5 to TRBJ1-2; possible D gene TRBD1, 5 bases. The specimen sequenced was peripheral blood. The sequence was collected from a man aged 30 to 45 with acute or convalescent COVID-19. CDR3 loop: CASSYQTTVYNYGYTF. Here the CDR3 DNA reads TGTGCCAGCAGTTACCAGACGACAGTCTATAACTATGGCTACACCTTC.